This is a list of T cell receptor beta chains from one sample in a study of T cells in localized non-small cell lung cancer. Produced via immunoSEQ multiplex PCR; TCRdb's table is partial and in-frame only. The profile shows several thousand clones, roughly 86% of them singletons. This specimen consisted of peripheral blood, obtained before any cancer treatment. The receptors stem from a male donor older than 55 with stage III lung adenocarcinoma. Both conserved end residues are part of each CDR3. Each record gives: J gene, V gene, CDR3 protein.

TRBJ2-7	TRBV5-1	CASRDGGYEQYF
TRBJ1-1	TRBV7-9	CASSLIRTANTEAFF
TRBJ2-3	TRBV4-2	CASSLSQREGGNTQYF
TRBJ2-1	TRBV28	CASRLTSGSGSYNEQFF
TRBJ2-7	TRBV27	CATLGLAGVESEQYF
TRBJ2-1	TRBV2	CASSPGTPTYNEQFF
TRBJ2-1	TRBV2	CASEGEQFF
TRBJ2-5	TRBV5-1	CASSLVGGGAQETQYF
TRBJ1-1	TRBV18	CASSLRNTEAFF
TRBJ2-3	TRBV5-1	CASSLSGRTDTQYF
TRBJ2-1	TRBV4-2	CASSRTSGDNEQFF
TRBJ1-1	TRBV6-4	CASSDWGSEAFF
TRBJ2-7	TRBV29-1	CSVAQGAYEQYF
TRBJ2-7	TRBV7-2	CASSFGGGSYEQYF
TRBJ2-1	TRBV4-3	CASSPDPRTVEQFF
TRBJ2-2	TRBV28	CASSRNPGLRKSGELFF
TRBJ1-3	TRBV5-1	CASSTGTGPTGNTIYF
TRBJ2-3	TRBV7-6	CASSLRGSGASTDTQYF
TRBJ2-7	TRBV11-2	CASSPGTSGREQYF
TRBJ1-2	TRBV19	CASSIGGANYGYTF
TRBJ2-2	TRBV5-6	CASSRRLAGNTGELFF
TRBJ2-5	TRBV7-9	CASSSVLAGGARRETQYF
TRBJ2-1	TRBV7-9	CASSLAVGYNEQFF
TRBJ1-1	TRBV10-1	CASSDGSTDTEAFF
TRBJ1-4	TRBV10-2	CASSGERQSPGEKLFF
TRBJ2-7	TRBV27	CASRPSGFSYEQYF